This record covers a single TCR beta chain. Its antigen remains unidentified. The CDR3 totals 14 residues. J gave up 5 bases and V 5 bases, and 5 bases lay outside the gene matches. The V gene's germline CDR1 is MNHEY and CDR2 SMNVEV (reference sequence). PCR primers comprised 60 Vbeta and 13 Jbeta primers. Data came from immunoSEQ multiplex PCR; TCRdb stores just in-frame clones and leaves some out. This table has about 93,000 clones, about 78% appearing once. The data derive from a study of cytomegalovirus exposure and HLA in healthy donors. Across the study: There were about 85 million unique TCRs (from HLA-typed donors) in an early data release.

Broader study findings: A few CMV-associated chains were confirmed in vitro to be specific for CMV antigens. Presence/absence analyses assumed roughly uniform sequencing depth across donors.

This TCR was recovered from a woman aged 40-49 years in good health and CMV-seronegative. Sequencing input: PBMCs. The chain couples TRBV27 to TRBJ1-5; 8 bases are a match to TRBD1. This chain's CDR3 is CASSPRQGHQPQHF. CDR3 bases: TGTGCCAGCAGTCCGAGACAGGGGCATCAGCCCCAGCATTTT.